This TCR beta chain was documented in a study of cytomegalovirus exposure and HLA in healthy donors. Trimming took off 1 base at V and 5 bases at J, with 23 bases between the two ends. CDR3 length: 18 amino acids. The V gene's germline CDR1 is LNHDA and CDR2 SQIVND (reference sequence). Use of 60 Vbeta and 13 Jbeta primers characterized the PCR. Assay: immunoSEQ multiplex PCR; the TCRdb copy retains only in-frame clones and omits some. The table shows roughly 180,000 clones, with 70% to 90% occurring only once. This chain uses TRBV19 with TRBJ2-5; possible D gene TRBD2, 5 bases. Sequenced: PBMCs. The source of this sequence is a woman aged 18-35 years in good health and CMV-seronegative. CDR3 in amino acids: CASSIGRSPWRSLETQYF. The CDR3 region has the DNA TGTGCCAGTAGTATAGGTCGTAGTCCGTGGAGGAGTCTGGAGACCCAGTACTTC.